This TCR beta chain appears in the sequencing data of a study of regulatory T cells in long-lasting Graves disease. CDR1 is MRHNA, CDR2 SNTAGT, per germline. Deletions cut 7 bases from V and 5 bases from J, with 12 bases between. This CDR3 contains 12 residues. Construction of the TCR beta libraries employed iRepertoire HTBI primers in conjunction with Arm-PCR of CDR3 regions. One entry per CDR3 protein, called by TCRdb with MiXCR from the multiplex PCR reads. The data show roughly 400,000 distinct CDR3 sequences, with around 20% seen just once and less than 25% held by the top ten. This clonotype was seen ten or more times. The target antigen is unknown. Time point in this sample: persistent/refractory GD, antithyroid drugs over 5 years with positive TRAb. The TCR library was made from RNA extracted from PBMCs. American Thyroid Association guidelines defined Graves' disease diagnosis. Study-level points and caveats: Favoring TRBV28, TRBJ1-2 and TRBJ2-5 was a feature seen in persistent disease.

This chain joins TRBV6-4 and TRBJ2-7, with a tentative D call TRBD2 (6 bases). The source of this sequence is a female donor with Graves disease. Here the sequenced sample was peripheral blood mononuclear cells (PBMCs), taken when the disease was refractory, from a patient treated with antithyroid drugs. This chain's CDR3 is CASTGVAHEQYF. DNA of the CDR3: TGTGCCAGCACGGGAGTTGCCCACGAGCAGTACTTC.